The 15 T cell receptor beta chains below were found in one sample sequenced in a study of cytomegalovirus exposure and HLA in healthy donors. Using immunoSEQ multiplex PCR, the repertoire was profiled, and TCRdb retains in-frame clones only, with some absent. The table lists about 130,000 clones, about 88% of them singletons. Sequencing input: PBMCs. These receptors originate from a woman aged 18-29 years in good health and CMV-seronegative.

The V gene is TRBV5-1, the J gene TRBJ2-3; 9 bases map to TRBD2. There are 15 residues in the CDR3. Germline loops: CDR1 SGHRS, CDR2 YFSETQ. The ends lost 2 bases at V and 4 bases at J; junction bases unmatched: 5. The CDR3 protein is CASSFGTSLPDTQYF. CDR3 sequence (DNA): TGCGCCAGCAGCTTCGGGACTAGCCTCCCAGATACGCAGTATTTT.

The chain uses TRBV19 and TRBJ1-6; no clear D. The V end was cut by 1 base, the J end by 0 bases, with 7 bases between. The CDR3 is 16 amino acids. Germline V gene data show CDR1 as LNHDA and CDR2 as SQIVND (reference sequence). CDR3 region: CASSIGASSYNSPLHF. The CDR3 nucleotides are TGTGCCAGTAGTATAGGTGCGAGCTCCTATAATTCACCCCTCCACTTT.

J is TRBJ2-3 and V is TRBV18; 10 positions agree with TRBD1. CDR1 is KGHSH, CDR2 LQKENI, per germline. Losses at the gene ends were 3 bases for V and 7 bases for J; bases not matched to a gene: 10. The CDR3 runs to 16 residues. The CDR3 is CASSPRDRGVSNTQYF. The CDR3 DNA follows: TGTGCCAGCTCACCCCGGGACAGGGGAGTTTCGAATACGCAGTATTTT.

This chain connects TRBV9 to TRBJ1-3; D might be TRBD1 (5 bases). The CDR3 contains 16 residues. Germline V gene sequence: CDR1 SGDLS, CDR2 YYNGEE. Trimming left V 2 bases short and J 0 bases short, with 12 bases between. CDR3 DNA: TGTGCCAGCAGCGTCCTGGACATACGCTCTGGAAACACCATATATTTT. Its protein product is CASSVLDIRSGNTIYF. Supplemented by reference TRBV9 and TRBJ1-3, the full variable domain reads DSGVTQTPKHLITATGQRVTLRCSPRSGDLSVYWYQQSLDQGLQFLIQYYNGEERAKGNILERFSAQQFPDLHSELNLSSLELGDSALYFCASSVLDIRSGNTIYFGEGSWLTVV.

The CDR3 is CASSIPARHLTNSPLHF. The CDR3 DNA reads TGTGCCAGTAGTATCCCGGCCCGACATCTTACTAATTCACCCCTCCACTTT. V and J are TRBV19 and TRBJ1-6, with no clear D. CDR1 is LNHDA and CDR2 is SQIVND in the germline V gene (reference sequence). The CDR3 is 17 residues long. V was clipped by 3 bases and J by 6 bases, with 18 bases between them.

The V gene is TRBV5-6, the J gene TRBJ1-2; D not certain. Germline CDR1 SGHDT, CDR2 YYEEEE. Trimming took off 0 bases at V and 8 bases at J, with 8 bases between the two ends. The CDR3 runs to 12 residues. CDR3 nucleotides: TGTGCCAGCAGCTTGGGCGACAACGGCTACACCTTC. As protein: CASSLGDNGYTF.

The rearrangement links TRBV6-1 to TRBJ2-7, with a tentative D call TRBD2 (5 bases). Trimming cost V 9 bases and J 3 bases, with 12 bases left between them. Germline values: CDR1 MNHNS, CDR2 SASEGT. The CDR3 is 12 amino acids. The DNA for the CDR3 is TGTGCCAGTGGAGGACGAGACTACGAGCAGTACTTC. Protein: CASGGRDYEQYF.

The genes are TRBV5-1 and TRBJ2-1; maybe TRBD2 (6 bases). The V end was cut by 0 bases, the J end by 8 bases, with 12 bases between. Germline V gene lookup returns CDR1 SGHRS and CDR2 YFSETQ. The CDR3 spans 14 residues. The chain's CDR3 is CASSLGTNSYEQFF. The CDR3 region has the DNA TGCGCCAGCAGCTTGGGGACTAATTCCTATGAGCAGTTCTTC.

The V call is TRBV6-5, the J call TRBJ1-2; 10 bases are a match to TRBD1. This CDR3 has 16 amino acids. V shed 2 bases and J 8 bases; nucleotides not matched to a gene: 11. Germline V lookup: CDR1 MNHEY, CDR2 SVGAGI. The CDR3, as DNA: TGTGCCAGCAGTTACCCACGGACAGGGGGTCTAGGCGGCTACACCTTC. This codes for CASSYPRTGGLGGYTF.

In DNA form, the CDR3 reads TGTGCCAGCAGCGTAGAGCCGGGGGTCACTGAAGCTTTCTTT. It codes for CASSVEPGVTEAFF. This chain connects TRBV9 to TRBJ1-1, with D possibly TRBD1 on 5 matching bases. CDR1 and CDR2 from the germline V gene are SGDLS and YYNGEE. The CDR3 is made up of 14 amino acids. V shed 0 bases and J shed 4 bases, with 10 bases lying between them.

This clone was found once. V gene TRBV6-1 combines with J gene TRBJ2-1; TRBD2 matches 9 bases. Germline V gene lookup returns CDR1 MNHNS and CDR2 SASEGT. This CDR3 has 14 residues. The junction had 10 bases not matched to a gene; V was cut back by 6 bases and J by 10 bases. For the CDR3, the DNA is TGTGCCAGCAGAGCGGGGGGAGATCGAGCCGAGCAGTTCTTC. Translating gives CASRAGGDRAEQFF.

The chain carries TRBV19 and TRBJ2-7; 9 nucleotides line up with TRBD1. This CDR3 has 14 residues. After removal of 7 bases from V and 1 base from J, the junction contained 5 bases not matched to a gene. Germline CDR1 is LNHDA and CDR2 is SQIVND (reference sequence). CDR3 sequence reads: CASNSDRGSYEQYF. CDR3 in DNA: TGTGCCAGTAACTCGGACAGGGGTTCCTACGAGCAGTACTTC.

The chain recombines TRBV10-1 with TRBJ2-3; TRBD2 matches at 11 bases. V shed 3 bases, J shed 0 bases, and the junction held 5 bases outside the gene matches. This CDR3 has 17 amino acids. CDR1 and CDR2 from the germline V gene are WNHNN and SYGVQD (reference sequence). CDR3 bases: TGCGCCAGCAGTGACATTAGCGGGGGGGGAAGCACAGATACGCAGTATTTT. Amino acid sequence: CASSDISGGGSTDTQYF.

The CDR3 loop reads CSVEVAGGPDTQYF. In nucleotides, the CDR3 is TGCAGCGTTGAGGTAGCGGGGGGGCCGGATACGCAGTATTTT. V gene TRBV29-1 combines with J gene TRBJ2-3, with 11 bases fitting TRBD2. Per the germline V gene, CDR1 is SQVTM and CDR2 is ANQGSEA. The CDR3 loop spans 14 amino acids. The trim removed 3 bases at V and 6 bases at J, leaving 5 bases unmatched.

The rearrangement joins TRBV19 to TRBJ2-1; a weak D match, TRBD2 (6 bases). Trimming left V 3 bases short and J 4 bases short, with 13 bases between. This CDR3 is built from 15 residues. CDR1 LNHDA and CDR2 SQIVND come from the germline V gene (reference sequence). The CDR3 nucleotides read TGTGCCAGTAGTATTAGAAGCGGGCTTTACAATGAGCAGTTCTTC. Protein product: CASSIRSGLYNEQFF.